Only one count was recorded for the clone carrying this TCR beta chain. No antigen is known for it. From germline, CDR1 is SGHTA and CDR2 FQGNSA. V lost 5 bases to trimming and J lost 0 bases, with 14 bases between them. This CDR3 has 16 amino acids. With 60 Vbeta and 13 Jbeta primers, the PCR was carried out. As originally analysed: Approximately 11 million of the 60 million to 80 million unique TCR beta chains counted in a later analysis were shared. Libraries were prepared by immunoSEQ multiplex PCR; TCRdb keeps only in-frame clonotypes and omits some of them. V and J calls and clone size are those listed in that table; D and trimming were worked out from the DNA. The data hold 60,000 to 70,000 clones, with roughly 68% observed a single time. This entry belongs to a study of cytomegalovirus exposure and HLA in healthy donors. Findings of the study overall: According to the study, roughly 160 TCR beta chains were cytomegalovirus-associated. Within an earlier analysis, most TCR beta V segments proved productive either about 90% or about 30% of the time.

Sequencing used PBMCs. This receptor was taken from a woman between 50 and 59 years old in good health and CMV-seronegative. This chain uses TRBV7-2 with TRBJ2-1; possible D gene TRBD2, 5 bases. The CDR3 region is CASSRHLGSSYNEQFF. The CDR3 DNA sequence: TGTGCCAGCAGCCGCCATTTGGGGAGCTCCTACAATGAGCAGTTCTTC.